This T cell receptor beta chain was recorded in a study of control samples from healthy donors and cancer patients. Clones were sequenced by immunoSEQ multiplex PCR, and TCRdb holds only the in-frame ones, with some missing. The sample shows 190,000 or so clones, approximately 95% of them seen only once. V lost 7 bases and J lost 5; bases outside the gene matches: 12. Germline CDR1 reads SGHRS; CDR2 reads YFSETQ. The CDR3 runs to 15 residues. The sequence was collected from a man between 18 and 35 years old in good health. The chain carries TRBV5-1 and TRBJ2-5; TRBD1 matches at 9 bases. Sequencing was done on a sample of blood. CDR3 sequence (DNA): TGCGCCAGCGGGCCGGGACAGGGAGGACCGGAGACCCAGTACTTC. It translates to CASGPGQGGPETQYF. The variable domain in full, with the rest retrieved from reference TRBV5-1 and TRBJ2-5, is KAGVTQTPRYLIKTRGQQVTLSCSPISGHRSVSWYQQTPGQGLQFLFEYFSETQRNKGNFPGRFSGRQFSNSRSEMNVSTLELGDSALYLCASGPGQGGPETQYFGPGTRLLVL.